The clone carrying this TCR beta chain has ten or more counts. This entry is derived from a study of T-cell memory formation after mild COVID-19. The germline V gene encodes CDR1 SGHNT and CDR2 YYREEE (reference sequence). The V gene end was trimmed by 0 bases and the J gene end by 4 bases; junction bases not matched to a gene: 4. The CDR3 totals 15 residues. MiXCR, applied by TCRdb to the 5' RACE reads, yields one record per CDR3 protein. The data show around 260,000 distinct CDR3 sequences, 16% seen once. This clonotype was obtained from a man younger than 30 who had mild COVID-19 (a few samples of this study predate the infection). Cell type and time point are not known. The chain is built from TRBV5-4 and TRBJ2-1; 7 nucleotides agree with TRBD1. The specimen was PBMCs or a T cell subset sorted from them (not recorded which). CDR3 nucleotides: TGTGCCAGCAGCTTGGGGACAGGTCTTTACAATGAGCAGTTCTTC. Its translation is CASSLGTGLYNEQFF.